This TCR beta chain originates from a study of blood T cell repertoires in COVID-19. This clone was found once. Trimming left V 6 bases short and J 0 bases short, with 11 bases between. Looked up from germline, CDR1 is SNHLY and CDR2 is FYNNEI. The length of the CDR3 is 14 residues. Authors' methods: Estimated nucleated cell counts came from reference gene primer amplification. Some clones are missing from TCRdb's copy, which holds only in-frame ones; the method was immunoSEQ multiplex PCR. D and trimming come from the DNA, and the V and J calls and clone size come from that table. The sample yields 350,000 to 450,000 clones, about 85% seen once.

The sequenced sample consisted of peripheral blood. This clonotype was obtained from a woman aged 18-29 years with acute or convalescent COVID-19. The rearrangement uses TRBV2 and TRBJ1-2; D uncertain. DNA of the CDR3: TGTGCCAGCAGAGTAGGCGGAGCTAACTATGGCTACACCTTC. Amino acids: CASRVGGANYGYTF.